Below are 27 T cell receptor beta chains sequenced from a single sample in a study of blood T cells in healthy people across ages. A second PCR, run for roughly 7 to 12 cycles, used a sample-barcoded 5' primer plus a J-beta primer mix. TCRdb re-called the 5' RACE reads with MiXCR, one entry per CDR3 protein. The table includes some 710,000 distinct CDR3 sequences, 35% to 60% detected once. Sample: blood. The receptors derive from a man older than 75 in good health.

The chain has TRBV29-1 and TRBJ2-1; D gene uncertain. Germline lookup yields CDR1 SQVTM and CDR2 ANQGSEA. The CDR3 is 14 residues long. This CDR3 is CGAPRLVPYNEQFF. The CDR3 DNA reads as TGCGGCGCCCCTAGGCTAGTACCTTACAATGAGCAGTTCTTC.

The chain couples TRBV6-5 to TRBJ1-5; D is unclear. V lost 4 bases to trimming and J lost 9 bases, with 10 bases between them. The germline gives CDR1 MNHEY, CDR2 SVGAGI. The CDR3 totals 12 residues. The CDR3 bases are TGTGCCAGCAGTTCGGCCATGGGGCCCCAGCATTTT. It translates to CASSSAMGPQHF.

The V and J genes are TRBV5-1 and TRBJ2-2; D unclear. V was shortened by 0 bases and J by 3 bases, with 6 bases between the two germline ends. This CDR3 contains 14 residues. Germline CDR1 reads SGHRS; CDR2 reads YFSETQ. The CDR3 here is CASSLGRYTGELFF. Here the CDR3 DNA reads TGCGCCAGCAGCTTGGGGCGGTACACCGGGGAGCTGTTTTTT.

The CDR3 is CASSLAGTNEQFF. The CDR3 nucleotides are TGCGCCAGCAGCTTGGCAGGGACCAATGAGCAGTTCTTC. The rearrangement links TRBV5-1 to TRBJ2-1, with D perhaps assigned TRBD1 or TRBD2 (5 bases each). The germline V and J ends were trimmed by 0 bases and 6 bases, with 7 bases remaining between them. The CDR3 spans 13 residues. Germline CDR1 is SGHRS and CDR2 is YFSETQ.

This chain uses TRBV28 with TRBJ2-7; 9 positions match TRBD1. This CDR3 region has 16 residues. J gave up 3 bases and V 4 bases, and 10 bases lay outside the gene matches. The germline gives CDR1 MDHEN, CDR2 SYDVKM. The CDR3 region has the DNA TGTGCCAGCAGTTCCCCTAGGGAGGGACAGGGCTACGAGCAGTACTTC. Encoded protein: CASSSPREGQGYEQYF.

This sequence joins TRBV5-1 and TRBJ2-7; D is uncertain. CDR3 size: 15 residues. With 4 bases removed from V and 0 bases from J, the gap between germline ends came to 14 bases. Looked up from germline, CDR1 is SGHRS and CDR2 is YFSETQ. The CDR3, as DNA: TGCGCCAGCAGCGCGGAGAAAAGGATCTCCTACGAGCAGTACTTC. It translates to CASSAEKRISYEQYF.

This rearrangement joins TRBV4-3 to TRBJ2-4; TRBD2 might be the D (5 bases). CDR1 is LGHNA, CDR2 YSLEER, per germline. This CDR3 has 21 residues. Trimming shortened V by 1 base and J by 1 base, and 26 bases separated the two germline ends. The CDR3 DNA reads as TGCGCCAGCAGCCAAGTGAGGGCGACCAGGACCGTTTCTGGGGCCAAAAACATTCAGTACTTC. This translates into CASSQVRATRTVSGAKNIQYF.

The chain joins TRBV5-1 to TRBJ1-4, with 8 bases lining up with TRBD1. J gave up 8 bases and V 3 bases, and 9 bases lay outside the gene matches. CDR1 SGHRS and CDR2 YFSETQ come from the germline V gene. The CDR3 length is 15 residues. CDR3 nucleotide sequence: TGCGCCAGCAGCTCGTTTGGACAGGGAGGCGAAAAACTGTTTTTT. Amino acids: CASSSFGQGGEKLFF. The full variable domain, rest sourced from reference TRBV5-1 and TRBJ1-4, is KAGVTQTPRYLIKTRGQQVTLSCSPISGHRSVSWYQQTPGQGLQFLFEYFSETQRNKGNFPGRFSGRQFSNSRSEMNVSTLELGDSALYLCASSSFGQGGEKLFFGSGTQLSVL.

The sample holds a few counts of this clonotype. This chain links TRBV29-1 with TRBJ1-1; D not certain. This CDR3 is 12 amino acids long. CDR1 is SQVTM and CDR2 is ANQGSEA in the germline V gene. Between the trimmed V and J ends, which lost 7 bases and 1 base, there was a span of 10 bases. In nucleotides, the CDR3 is TGCAGCGGGGTCGGTCAGAACACTGAAGCTTTCTTT. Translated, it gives CSGVGQNTEAFF.

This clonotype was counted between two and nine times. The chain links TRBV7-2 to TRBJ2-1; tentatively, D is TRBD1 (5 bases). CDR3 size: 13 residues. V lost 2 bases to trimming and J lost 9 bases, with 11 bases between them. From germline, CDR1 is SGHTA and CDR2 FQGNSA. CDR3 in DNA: TGTGCCAGCAGCTTACCAGGGAATCCTGAGCAGTTCTTC. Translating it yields CASSLPGNPEQFF.

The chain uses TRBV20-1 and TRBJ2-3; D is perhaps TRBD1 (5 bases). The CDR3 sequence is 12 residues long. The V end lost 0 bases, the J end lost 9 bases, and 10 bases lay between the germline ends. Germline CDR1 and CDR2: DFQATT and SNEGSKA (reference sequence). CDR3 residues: CSAREAGKTQYF. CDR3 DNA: TGCAGTGCTAGAGAGGCAGGGAAGACGCAGTATTTT.

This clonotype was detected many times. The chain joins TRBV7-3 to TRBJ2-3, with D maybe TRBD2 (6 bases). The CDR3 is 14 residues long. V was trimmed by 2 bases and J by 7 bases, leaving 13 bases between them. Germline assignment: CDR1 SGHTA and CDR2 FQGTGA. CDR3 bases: TGTGCCAGCAGCTTAGGGCTAGCGAGCAATACGCAGTATTTT. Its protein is CASSLGLASNTQYF.

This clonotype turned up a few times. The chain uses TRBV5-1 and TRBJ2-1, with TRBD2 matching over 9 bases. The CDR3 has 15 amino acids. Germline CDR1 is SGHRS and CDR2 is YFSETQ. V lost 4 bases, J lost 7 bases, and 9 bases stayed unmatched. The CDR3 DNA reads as TGCGCCAGCAGCCCGAGGGGGACTAGCCCTAATGAGCAGTTCTTC. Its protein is CASSPRGTSPNEQFF. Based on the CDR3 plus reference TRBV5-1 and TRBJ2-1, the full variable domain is KAGVTQTPRYLIKTRGQQVTLSCSPISGHRSVSWYQQTPGQGLQFLFEYFSETQRNKGNFPGRFSGRQFSNSRSEMNVSTLELGDSALYLCASSPRGTSPNEQFFGPGTRLTVL.

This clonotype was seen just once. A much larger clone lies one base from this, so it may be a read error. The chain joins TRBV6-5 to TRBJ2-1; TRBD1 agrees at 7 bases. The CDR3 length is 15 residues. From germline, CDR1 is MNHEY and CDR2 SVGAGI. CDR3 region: CASGYSGRGGGEQFF. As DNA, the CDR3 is TGTGCCAGCGGTTACTCGGGCCGAGGGGGCGGAGAGCAGTTCTTC.

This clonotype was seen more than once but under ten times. CDR3 DNA: TGTGCCAGCTCACCGAAACAGAGCTCTGGGGCCAACGTCCTGACTTTC. Its protein product is CASSPKQSSGANVLTF. The chain couples TRBV18 to TRBJ2-6; D gene ambiguous. The germline CDR1 and CDR2 sequences are KGHSH and LQKENI. V was clipped by 3 bases and J by 0 bases, with 9 bases between them. The CDR3 has 16 amino acids.

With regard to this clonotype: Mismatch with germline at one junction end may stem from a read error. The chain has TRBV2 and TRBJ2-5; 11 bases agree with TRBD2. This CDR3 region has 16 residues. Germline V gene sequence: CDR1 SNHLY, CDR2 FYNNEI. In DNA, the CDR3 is TGTGCCAGCAGGTCGGGGACTAGCGGATACCAAGAGGCCCAGTACTTC. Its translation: CASRSGTSGYQEAQYF.

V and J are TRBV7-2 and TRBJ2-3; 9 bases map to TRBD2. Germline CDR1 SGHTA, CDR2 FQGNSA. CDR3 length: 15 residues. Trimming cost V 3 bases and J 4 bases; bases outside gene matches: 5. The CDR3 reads CASSFASGAADTQYF. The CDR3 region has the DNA TGTGCCAGCAGCTTTGCTAGCGGGGCCGCAGATACGCAGTATTTT.

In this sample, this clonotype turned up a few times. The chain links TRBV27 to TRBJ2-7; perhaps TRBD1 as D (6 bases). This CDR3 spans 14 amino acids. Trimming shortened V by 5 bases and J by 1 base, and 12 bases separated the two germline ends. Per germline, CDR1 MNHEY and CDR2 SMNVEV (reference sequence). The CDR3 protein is CASSRTDPSYEQYF. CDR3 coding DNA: TGTGCCAGCAGTCGGACAGACCCTTCCTACGAGCAGTACTTC.

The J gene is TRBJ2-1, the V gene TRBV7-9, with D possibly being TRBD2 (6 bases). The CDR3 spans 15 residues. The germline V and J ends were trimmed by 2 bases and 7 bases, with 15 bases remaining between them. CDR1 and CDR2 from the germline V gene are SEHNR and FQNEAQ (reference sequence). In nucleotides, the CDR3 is TGTGCCAGCAGCTTAAAGGGACTTAATTTAAATGAGCAGTTCTTC. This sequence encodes CASSLKGLNLNEQFF.

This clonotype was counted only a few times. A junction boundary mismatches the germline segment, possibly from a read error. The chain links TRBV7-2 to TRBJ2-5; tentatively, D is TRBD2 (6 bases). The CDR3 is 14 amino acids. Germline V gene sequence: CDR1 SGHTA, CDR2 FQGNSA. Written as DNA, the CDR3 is TGTGTCAGCAGCATTAGCGGATTCCAAGAGACCCAGTACTTC. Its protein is CVSSISGFQETQYF. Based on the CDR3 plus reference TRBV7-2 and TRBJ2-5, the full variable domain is GAGVSQSPSNKVTEKGKDVELRCDPISGHTALYWYRQSLGQGLEFLIYFQGNSAPDKSGLPSDRFSAERTGGSVSTLTIQRTQQEDSAVYLCVSSISGFQETQYFGPGTRLLVL.

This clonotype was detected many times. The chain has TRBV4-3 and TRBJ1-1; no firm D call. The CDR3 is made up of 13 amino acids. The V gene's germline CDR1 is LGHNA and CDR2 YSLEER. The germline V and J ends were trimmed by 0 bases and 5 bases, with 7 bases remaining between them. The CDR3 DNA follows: TGCGCCAGCAGCCAAGATGGGGTTACTGAAGCTTTCTTT. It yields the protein CASSQDGVTEAFF.

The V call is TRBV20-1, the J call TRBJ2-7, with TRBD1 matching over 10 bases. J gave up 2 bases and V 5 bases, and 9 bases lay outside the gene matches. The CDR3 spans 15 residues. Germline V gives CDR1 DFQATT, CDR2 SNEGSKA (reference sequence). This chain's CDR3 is CSADSGDRGPYEQYF. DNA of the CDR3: TGCAGTGCTGACTCCGGGGACAGGGGCCCCTACGAGCAGTACTTC.

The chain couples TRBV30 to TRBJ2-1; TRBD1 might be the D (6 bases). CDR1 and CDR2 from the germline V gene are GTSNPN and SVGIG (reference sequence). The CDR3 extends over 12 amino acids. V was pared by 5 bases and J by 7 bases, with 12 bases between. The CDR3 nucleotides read TGTGCCTGGGGACAGATTGGTAATGAGCAGTTCTTC. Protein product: CAWGQIGNEQFF.

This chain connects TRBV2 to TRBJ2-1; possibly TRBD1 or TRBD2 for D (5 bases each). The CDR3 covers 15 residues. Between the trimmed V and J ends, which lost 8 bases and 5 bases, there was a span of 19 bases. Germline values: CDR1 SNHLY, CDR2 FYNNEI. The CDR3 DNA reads TGTGCCAGCGGGGGTTTGAGCGGACAAAACAATGAGCAGTTCTTC. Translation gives CASGGLSGQNNEQFF.

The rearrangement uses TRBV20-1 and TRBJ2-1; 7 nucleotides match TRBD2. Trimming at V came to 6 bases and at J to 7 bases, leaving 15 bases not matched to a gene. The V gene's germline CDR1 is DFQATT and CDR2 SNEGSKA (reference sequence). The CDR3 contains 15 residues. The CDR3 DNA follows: TGCAGTGCCGTAGGTGCTAGCGGCCTGGGGAATGAGCAGTTCTTC. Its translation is CSAVGASGLGNEQFF.

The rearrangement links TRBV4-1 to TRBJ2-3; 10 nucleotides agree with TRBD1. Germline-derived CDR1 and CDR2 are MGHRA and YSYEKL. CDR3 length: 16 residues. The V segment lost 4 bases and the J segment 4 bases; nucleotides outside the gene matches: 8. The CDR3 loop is CASSPRDRGIADTQYF. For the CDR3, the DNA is TGCGCCAGCAGCCCGCGGGACAGGGGAATCGCAGATACGCAGTATTTT.

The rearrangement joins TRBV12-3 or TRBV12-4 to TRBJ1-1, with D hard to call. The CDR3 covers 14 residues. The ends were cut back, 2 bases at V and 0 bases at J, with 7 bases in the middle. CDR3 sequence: CASSLSMMNTEAFF. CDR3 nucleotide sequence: TGTGCCAGCAGTTTAAGTATGATGAACACTGAAGCTTTCTTT.